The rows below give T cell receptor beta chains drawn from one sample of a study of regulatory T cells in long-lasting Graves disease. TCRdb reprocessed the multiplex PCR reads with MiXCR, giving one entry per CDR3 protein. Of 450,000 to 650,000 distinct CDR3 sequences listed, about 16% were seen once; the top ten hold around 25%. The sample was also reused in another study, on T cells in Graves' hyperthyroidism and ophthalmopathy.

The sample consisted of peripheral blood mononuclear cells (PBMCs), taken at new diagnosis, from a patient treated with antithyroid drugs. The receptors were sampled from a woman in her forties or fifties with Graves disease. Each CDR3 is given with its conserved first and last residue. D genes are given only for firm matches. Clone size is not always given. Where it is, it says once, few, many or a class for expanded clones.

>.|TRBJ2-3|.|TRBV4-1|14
CASSQPRSTDTQYF
TGCGCCAGCAGCCAACCCCGAAGCACAGATACGCAGTATTTT
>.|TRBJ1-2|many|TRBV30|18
CAWSTTRLSRGTNYGYTF
TGTGCCTGGAGTACGACCCGGTTAAGTAGAGGCACTAACTATGGCTACACCTTC
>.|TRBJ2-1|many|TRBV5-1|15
CASSSEGLDYNEQFF
TGCGCCAGCAGCTCAGAGGGACTTGATTACAATGAGCAGTTCTTC
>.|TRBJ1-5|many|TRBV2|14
CASSPGQTPQPQHF
TGTGCCAGCAGTCCCGGACAGACACCTCAGCCCCAGCATTTT
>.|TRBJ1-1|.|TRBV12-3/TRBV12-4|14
CASSQRGMGWGAFF
TGTGCCAGCAGCCAGCGGGGGATGGGGTGGGGAGCTTTCTTT
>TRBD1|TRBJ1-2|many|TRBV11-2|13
CASMGQGNYGYTF
TGTGCCAGCATGGGACAGGGGAACTATGGCTACACCTTC
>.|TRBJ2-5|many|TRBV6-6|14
CASSYSVLGETQYF
TGTGCCAGCAGTTACTCGGTTCTGGGAGAGACCCAGTACTTC
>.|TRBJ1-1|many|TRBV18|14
CASSKTGRNTEAFF
TGTGCCAGCTCAAAAACAGGGAGGAACACTGAAGCTTTCTTT
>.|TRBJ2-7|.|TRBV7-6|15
CASSLLAGNRYEQYF
TGTGCCAGCAGCTTGCTGGCAGGGAATCGCTACGAGCAGTACTTC
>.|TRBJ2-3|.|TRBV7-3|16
CASSLTGVTSTDTQYF
TGTGCCAGCAGCTTGACAGGCGTTACTAGCACAGATACGCAGTATTTT
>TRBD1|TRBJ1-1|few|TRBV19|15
CASSGPGQGTTEAFF
TGTGCCAGTAGTGGACCGGGACAGGGTACCACTGAAGCTTTCTTT
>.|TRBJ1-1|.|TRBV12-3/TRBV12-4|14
CASSPFSLNTEAFF
TGTGCCAGCAGTCCGTTCTCCTTGAACACTGAAGCTTTCTTT
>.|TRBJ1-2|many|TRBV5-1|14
CASSVGQSNYGYTF
TGCGCCAGCAGCGTTGGACAGTCTAACTATGGCTACACCTTC
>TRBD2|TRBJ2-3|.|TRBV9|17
CASSVGEAGGFTDTQYF
TGTGCCAGCAGCGTAGGGGAAGCGGGGGGGTTTACAGATACGCAGTATTTT
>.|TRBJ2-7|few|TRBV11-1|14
CASQSGRGPYEQYF
TGTGCCAGTCAGTCGGGACGGGGCCCTTACGAGCAGTACTTC
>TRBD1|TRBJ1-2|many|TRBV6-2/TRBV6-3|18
CASSYSVPGQGRNYGYTF
TGTGCCAGCAGTTACTCGGTTCCGGGACAGGGACGTAACTATGGCTACACCTTC
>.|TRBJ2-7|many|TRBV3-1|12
CASSQGDYEQYF
TGTGCCAGCAGCCAAGGGGATTACGAGCAGTACTTC
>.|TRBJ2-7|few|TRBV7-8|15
CASSRKRVDSYEQYF
TGTGCCAGCAGCAGAAAGAGGGTGGATTCCTACGAGCAGTACTTC
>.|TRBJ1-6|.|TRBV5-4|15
CASSLFGTPNSPLHF
TGTGCCAGCAGCTTATTTGGGACCCCGAATTCACCCCTCCACTTT
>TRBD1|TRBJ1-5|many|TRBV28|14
CATSQGFGNQPQHF
TGTGCCACGTCACAGGGGTTTGGCAATCAGCCCCAGCATTTT
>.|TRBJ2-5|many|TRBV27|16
CASSPPPSGTKETQYF
TGTGCCAGTTCGCCACCCCCCTCAGGGACGAAGGAGACCCAGTACTTC
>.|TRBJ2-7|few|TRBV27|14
CASSRKLNSYEQYF
TGTGCCAGCAGCCGAAAACTTAACTCCTACGAGCAGTACTTC
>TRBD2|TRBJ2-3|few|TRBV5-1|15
CASSGLAGGPHTQYF
TGCGCCAGCAGCGGCTTAGCGGGGGGGCCACATACGCAGTATTTT
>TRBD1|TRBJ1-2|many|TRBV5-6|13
CASSLGTGVTYTF
TGTGCCAGCAGCTTGGGGACAGGGGTAACTTACACCTTC
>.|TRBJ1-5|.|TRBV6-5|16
CASSYSYWDGNQPQHF
TGTGCCAGCAGTTACTCTTATTGGGACGGCAATCAGCCCCAGCATTTT
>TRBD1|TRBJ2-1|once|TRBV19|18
CATDWTGRKSSSYNEQFF
TGTGCCACCGACTGGACAGGGAGAAAATCGAGCTCCTACAATGAGCAGTTCTTC
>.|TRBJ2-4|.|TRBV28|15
CASSLNGVTKNIQYF
TGTGCCAGCAGCCTTAATGGGGTGACCAAAAACATTCAGTACTTC
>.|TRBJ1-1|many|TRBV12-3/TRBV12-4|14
CASTTWGLSTEAFF
TGTGCCAGCACCACCTGGGGGTTATCCACTGAAGCTTTCTTT
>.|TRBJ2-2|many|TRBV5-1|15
CASSLALGITGELFF
TGCGCCAGCAGCTTGGCGTTAGGGATCACCGGGGAGCTGTTTTTT
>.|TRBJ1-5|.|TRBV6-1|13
CASSGGVGQPQHF
TGTGCCAGCAGTGGTGGGGTCGGCCAGCCCCAGCATTTT
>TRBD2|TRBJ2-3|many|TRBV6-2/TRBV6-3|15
CASSYEGTSTDAQYF
TGTGCCAGCAGTTACGAGGGGACTAGCACAGATGCGCAGTATTTT
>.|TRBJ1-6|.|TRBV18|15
CASSPSGTYNSPLHF
TGTGCCAGCTCACCCTCGGGGACCTATAATTCACCCCTCCACTTT
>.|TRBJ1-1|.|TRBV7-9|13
CASRDGRETEAFF
TGTGCCAGCCGGGACGGCCGGGAGACTGAAGCTTTCTTT
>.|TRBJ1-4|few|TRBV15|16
CATSRQGPEEEEKLFF
TGTGCCACCAGCAGACAGGGCCCCGAAGAGGAGGAAAAACTGTTTTTT
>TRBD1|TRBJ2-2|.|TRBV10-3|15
CAISPGTGNTGELFF
TGTGCCATCAGTCCCGGGACAGGGAACACCGGGGAGCTGTTTTTT
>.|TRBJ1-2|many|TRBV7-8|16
CASSLVLGQPNYGYTF
TGTGCCAGCAGCTTAGTCTTAGGACAGCCAAACTATGGCTACACCTTC